Presented here are 3 T cell receptor beta chains from one specimen sequenced in a study of blood T cell repertoires in COVID-19. Sequencing used immunoSEQ multiplex PCR; TCRdb keeps in-frame clones, though not all of them. This table has 45,000 to 65,000 clones, approximately 88% appearing once. Sequenced sample: peripheral blood. Receptors were obtained from a young man with COVID-19, enrolled during active disease.

This sequence joins TRBV5-1 and TRBJ2-7, with TRBD2 identical over 10 bases. CDR1 and CDR2 from the germline V gene are SGHRS and YFSETQ. V shed 1 base and J 5 bases; nucleotides not matched to a gene: 12. The CDR3 covers 17 residues. The CDR3, as DNA: TGCGCCAGCAGCTTGACCCATTCTAGCGGGAGTATTCACGAGCAGTACTTC. Translating gives CASSLTHSSGSIHEQYF.

The chain combines TRBV4-1 with TRBJ2-1, with 11 bases that match TRBD2. The CDR3 loop spans 16 amino acids. Trimming cost V 3 bases and J 3 bases; bases outside gene matches: 4. CDR1 MGHRA and CDR2 YSYEKL come from the germline V gene. The CDR3 sequence is CASSHSGREDYNEQFF. The CDR3 bases are TGCGCCAGCAGCCATAGCGGGAGGGAGGACTACAATGAGCAGTTCTTC.

The chain recombines TRBV5-1 with TRBJ2-1; 9 bases map to TRBD2. This CDR3 has 18 amino acids. The trim removed 0 bases at V and 1 base at J, leaving 8 bases unmatched. Germline V lookup: CDR1 SGHRS, CDR2 YFSETQ. CDR3 sequence (DNA): TGCGCCAGCAGCTTGGAGGGCGGGAGGGCCCTATCCTACAATGAGCAGTTCTTC. The encoded protein is CASSLEGGRALSYNEQFF.